Below are 14 T cell receptor beta chains sequenced from a single sample in a study of cytotoxic CD8 clonotypes in ibrutinib-treated CLL. Libraries were prepared by immunoSEQ multiplex PCR; TCRdb keeps only in-frame clonotypes and omits some of them. The sample lists 190,000 or so clones; over 60% were seen once. The material was PBMCs, obtained after 24 months of ibrutinib treatment. All receptors come from a human donor with chronic lymphocytic leukemia.

This clone has just a few counts. The V call is TRBV7-9, the J call TRBJ1-4, with D maybe TRBD1 (5 bases). The CDR3 is made up of 15 amino acids. Germline V gene sequence: CDR1 SEHNR, CDR2 FQNEAQ (reference sequence). With 5 bases removed from V and 5 bases from J, the gap between germline ends came to 15 bases. In DNA form, the CDR3 reads TGTGCCAGCAGCCCCCAGGGTGGAGAGAATGAAAAACTGTTTTTT. This translates into CASSPQGGENEKLFF.

The chain carries TRBV13 and TRBJ2-3, with TRBD2 matching over 8 bases. Trimming removed 5 bases from V and 0 bases from J; junction bases left unmatched: 4. The germline V gene has CDR1 PRHDT and CDR2 FYEKMQ (reference sequence). The length of the CDR3 is 15 residues. The CDR3 reads CASSALAASTDTQYF. The CDR3 bases are TGTGCCAGCAGCGCACTAGCGGCTAGCACAGATACGCAGTATTTT.

This clone was counted a single time. The genes are TRBV19 and TRBJ1-5; unclear D gene. The CDR3 consists of 11 residues. The germline V and J ends were trimmed by 6 bases and 11 bases, with 11 bases remaining between them. The germline CDR1 and CDR2 sequences are LNHDA and SQIVND (reference sequence). The CDR3 sequence: CASRIRDSQHF. CDR3 sequence (DNA): TGTGCCAGTAGAATCCGGGATTCCCAGCATTTT.

The genes are TRBV30 and TRBJ1-1, with TRBD1 matching over 8 bases. After removal of 3 bases from V and 4 bases from J, the junction contained 1 base not matched to a gene. Germline V gene lookup returns CDR1 GTSNPN and CDR2 SVGIG (reference sequence). The CDR3 is made up of 12 amino acids. The CDR3 nucleotides read TGTGCCTGGAGCAGGGGGCTCACTGAAGCTTTCTTT. This codes for CAWSRGLTEAFF.

The rearrangement links TRBV4-1 to TRBJ2-3; 11 bases match TRBD1. The CDR3 spans 18 residues. From germline, CDR1 is MGHRA and CDR2 YSYEKL. Trimming took 2 bases from V and 3 from J; bases not matched to a gene: 10. CDR3 residues: CASSQPSGTGGLTDTQYF. The DNA of the CDR3 is TGCGCCAGCAGCCAACCTTCCGGGACAGGGGGTCTAACAGATACGCAGTATTTT.

CDR3 residues: CASSQERTANQPQHF. For the CDR3, the DNA is TGCGCCAGCAGCCAAGAAAGGACTGCAAATCAGCCCCAGCATTTT. This chain uses TRBV4-1 with TRBJ1-5; D is uncertain. Trimming left V 0 bases short and J 4 bases short, with 10 bases between. CDR1 MGHRA and CDR2 YSYEKL come from the germline V gene. CDR3 size: 15 residues.

This clone has more than one count but fewer than ten. The chain combines TRBV7-9 with TRBJ2-2; D is ambiguous. The V gene lost 8 bases and the J gene lost 0 bases, with 7 bases spanning the gap. CDR1 is SEHNR, CDR2 FQNEAQ, per germline (reference sequence). The CDR3 length is 13 residues. DNA of the CDR3: TGTGCCAGCTATGACGCGAACACCGGGGAGCTGTTTTTT. This codes for CASYDANTGELFF. The variable domain in full, completed from reference TRBV7-9 and TRBJ2-2, reads DTGVSQNPRHKITKRGQNVTFRCDPISEHNRLYWYRQTLGQGPEFLTYFQNEAQLEKSRLLSDRFSAERPKGSFSTLEIQRTEQGDSAMYLCASYDANTGELFFGEGSRLTVL.

The CDR3 DNA reads as TGTGCCAGCAGGGGGACAGCCTACGAGCAGTACTTC. This translates into CASRGTAYEQYF. This rearrangement joins TRBV6-5 to TRBJ2-7; TRBD1 agrees at 7 bases. Germline CDR1 reads MNHEY; CDR2 reads SVGAGI. CDR3 size: 12 residues. J was trimmed by 2 bases and V by 6 bases; bases with no gene match: 1.

The genes are TRBV29-1 and TRBJ1-2, with D unresolved. Germline loops: CDR1 SQVTM, CDR2 ANQGSEA. V was clipped by 4 bases and J by 2 bases, with 23 bases between them. The length of the CDR3 is 17 residues. The CDR3 bases are TGCAGCGTTGGCGGGAACGGAGGAGCGGGTCCCAACTATGGCTACACCTTC. Translating gives CSVGGNGGAGPNYGYTF.

This clone was found once. The chain has TRBV5-4 and TRBJ1-2, with unresolved D. Trimming removed 0 bases at V and 4 bases at J, with 19 bases between. CDR1 SGHNT and CDR2 YYREEE come from the germline V gene (reference sequence). The CDR3 is 17 amino acids. Here the CDR3 DNA reads TGTGCCAGCAGCTTGGCCTCTGTCACCAGGACCGGCTATGGCTACACCTTC. It yields the protein CASSLASVTRTGYGYTF.

This sequence joins TRBV19 and TRBJ1-5; the D gene is possibly TRBD1 (5 bases). The ends were cut back, 7 bases at V and 9 bases at J, with 19 bases in the middle. This CDR3 spans 14 amino acids. Germline CDR1 and CDR2: LNHDA and SQIVND (reference sequence). Here the CDR3 DNA reads TGTGCCAGTACCCCTGGGGGGAGCGGATGGCCCCAGCATTTT. It specifies CASTPGGSGWPQHF.

This chain connects TRBV6-5 to TRBJ2-2; D not resolved. The CDR3 contains 14 residues. The germline CDR1 and CDR2 sequences are MNHEY and SVGAGI. V lost 3 bases to trimming and J lost 4 bases, with 9 bases between them. In DNA, the CDR3 is TGTGCCAGCAGTTATAGGATCCTCACCGGGGAGCTGTTTTTT. Translation gives CASSYRILTGELFF.

The table lists this clone with a few counts. V gene TRBV2 combines with J gene TRBJ1-4; D is unclear. The CDR3 is 15 residues long. Germline CDR1 SNHLY, CDR2 FYNNEI. V dropped 7 bases and J dropped 6 bases, with 18 bases sitting between them. The CDR3 loop reads CASIPTGSKHEKLFF. CDR3 DNA: TGTGCCAGCATCCCAACCGGGTCCAAACATGAAAAACTGTTTTTT. The whole variable domain, remainder taken from reference TRBV2 and TRBJ1-4, is EPEVTQTPSHQVTQMGQEVILRCVPISNHLYFYWYRQILGQKVEFLVSFYNNEISEKSEIFDDQFSVERPDGSNFTLKIRSTKLEDSAMYFCASIPTGSKHEKLFFGSGTQLSVL.

The gene calls are TRBV7-9 and TRBJ2-7; no clear D. Trimming removed 5 bases at V and 0 bases at J, with 5 bases between. CDR1 and CDR2 from the germline V gene are SEHNR and FQNEAQ (reference sequence). The CDR3 contains 12 residues. The CDR3: CASSLSSYEQYF. CDR3 sequence (DNA): TGTGCCAGCAGCCTAAGCTCCTACGAGCAGTACTTC.